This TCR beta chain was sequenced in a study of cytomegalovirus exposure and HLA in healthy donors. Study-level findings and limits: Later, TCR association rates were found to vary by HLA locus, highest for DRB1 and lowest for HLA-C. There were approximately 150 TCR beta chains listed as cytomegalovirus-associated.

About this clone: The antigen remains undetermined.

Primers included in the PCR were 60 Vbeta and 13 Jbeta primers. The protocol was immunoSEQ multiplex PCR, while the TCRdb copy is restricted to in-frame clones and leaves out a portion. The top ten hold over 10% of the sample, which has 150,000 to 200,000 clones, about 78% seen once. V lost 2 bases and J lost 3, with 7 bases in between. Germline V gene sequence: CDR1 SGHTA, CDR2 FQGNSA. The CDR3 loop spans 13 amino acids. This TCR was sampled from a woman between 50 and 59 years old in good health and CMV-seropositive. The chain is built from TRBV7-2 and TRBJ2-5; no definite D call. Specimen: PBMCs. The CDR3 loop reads CASSLHREETQYF. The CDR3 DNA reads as TGTGCCAGCAGCTTACACAGAGAAGAGACCCAGTACTTC.